This T cell receptor (beta chain) comes out of a study of T cell changes during pregnancy in multiple sclerosis. TCRdb's table, derived via immunoSEQ multiplex PCR, lists solely in-frame clones and lacks some. The table includes fewer than 40,000 clones, approximately 94% detected once. The receptor was isolated from a female donor with multiple sclerosis, enrolled in a pregnancy study. Sequenced material: CD4+ T cells from peripheral blood mononuclear cells, taken after pregnancy.

The chain's CDR3 is CASSEQGLNEQFF. The CDR3, as DNA: TGTGCCAGCAGTGAACAGGGACTCAATGAGCAGTTCTTC. The V call is TRBV2, the J call TRBJ2-1, with D possibly matching TRBD2 (6 bases). The CDR3 consists of 13 residues. Germline CDR1 SNHLY, CDR2 FYNNEI. The V gene lost 2 bases and the J gene lost 6 bases, with 8 bases spanning the gap.